This T cell receptor (beta chain) was identified in a study of blood T cell repertoires in COVID-19. J gave up 1 base and V 7 bases, and 3 bases lay outside the gene matches. This CDR3 spans 14 amino acids. Looked up from germline, CDR1 is MDHEN and CDR2 is SYDVKM. Measured with immunoSEQ multiplex PCR; TCRdb has only the in-frame clones, and not every one. The sample holds 200,000 to 300,000 clones, roughly 88% seen once. The chain combines TRBV28 with TRBJ1-3, with 8 positions matching TRBD1. The receptor was isolated from a human donor in a cohort sampled during active COVID-19. The sequenced sample consisted of peripheral blood. The CDR3 DNA reads as TGTGCCAGCAATACAGGGGGATCTGGAAACACCATATATTTT. Its protein is CASNTGGSGNTIYF. The complete variable domain, with remaining parts taken from reference TRBV28 and TRBJ1-3, reads DVKVTQSSRYLVKRTGEKVFLECVQDMDHENMFWYRQDPGLGLRLIYFSYDVKMKEKGDIPEGYSVSREKKERFSLILESASTNQTSMYLCASNTGGSGNTIYFGEGSWLTVV.